Shown below are 5 T cell receptor beta chains from a single sample sequenced in a study of ipilimumab plus nivolumab after autologous stem cell transplantation. Generated by immunoSEQ multiplex PCR, the TCRdb table keeps only in-frame clones and is missing some. The table has roughly 25,000 clones, roughly 86% seen once; the top ten hold 4% to 6%. This material consisted of PBMCs, taken in a trial of ipilimumab plus nivolumab as post-transplant consolidation. These receptors all come from a male donor with diffuse large B-cell lymphoma.

This sequence joins TRBV9 and TRBJ1-2; D not resolved. V lost 0 bases and J lost 4, with 10 bases in between. Per germline, CDR1 SGDLS and CDR2 YYNGEE. This CDR3 is 14 amino acids long. The CDR3 region has the DNA TGTGCCAGCAGCGTAGGGCAATCTCGCTATGGCTACACCTTC. It translates to CASSVGQSRYGYTF.

This chain links TRBV29-1 with TRBJ2-1; D is unclear. V was shortened by 1 base and J by 4 bases, with 2 bases between the two germline ends. Germline-derived CDR1 and CDR2 are SQVTM and ANQGSEA. The CDR3 runs to 11 residues. The CDR3 DNA is TGCAGCGTTGAAGGGTACAATGAGCAGTTCTTC. It specifies CSVEGYNEQFF.

The chain employs TRBV21-1 and TRBJ2-2; the table calls TRBD2, which could not be checked here. TRBV21-1 is reported as a pseudogene. The CDR3 covers 13 residues. The CDR3 region is CASSKARSGELFF. CDR3 DNA sequence: TGTGCCAGCAGCAAAGCGAGGTCCGGGGAGCTGTTTTTT.

The chain joins TRBV15 to TRBJ2-1; 7 bases are shared with TRBD2. Germline lookup yields CDR1 LNHNV and CDR2 YYDKDF (reference sequence). The CDR3 spans 16 residues. V was clipped by 0 bases and J by 5 bases; unmatched bases: 7. The CDR3 DNA reads as TGTGCCACCAGCAGAGATCCGGCTAGCGGTAACAATGAGCAGTTCTTC. It specifies CATSRDPASGNNEQFF.

The V and J genes are TRBV4-2 and TRBJ1-2, with D unresolved. Trimming removed 1 base at V and 4 bases at J, with 10 bases between. The CDR3 consists of 14 residues. The germline CDR1 and CDR2 sequences are LGHNA and YNFKEQ. This chain's CDR3 is CASSQVGNSYGYTF. The DNA of the CDR3 is TGTGCCAGCAGCCAAGTTGGCAATTCCTATGGCTACACCTTC.